The T cell receptor beta chain described here comes from a study of shared clonotypes between healthy human individuals. Study-level results: Clonotype sharing among donors likely depends on sequencing depth. Few donors limited the genetic and exposure-history diversity represented.

The CDR3 extends over 13 amino acids. The germline CDR1 and CDR2 sequences are KGHSH and LQKENI. Trimming shortened V by 1 base and J by 7 bases, and 10 bases separated the two germline ends. Original data processing: ImmunoSEQ yielded junction-only sequences lacking quality scores, so filtering differed. Using immunoSEQ multiplex PCR, the repertoire was profiled, and TCRdb retains in-frame clones only, with some absent. D and trimming were read from the DNA, whereas the V and J calls and clone size are those reported in that table. The sample has over 850,000 clones, around 78% seen once. A word on this clone: Its antigen is not identified.

Sequencing was performed on memory CD4+ T cells from PBMCs. Subset of the sample: CD45RA-negative fraction. V and J are TRBV18 and TRBJ2-5; D unresolved. The receptor was isolated from a man younger than 35 in good health. Some clones in this sample may be carry-over from other donors' samples. Here the CDR3 DNA reads TGTGCCAGCTCACCACACTTTTCGGGGACCCAGTACTTC. Its translation is CASSPHFSGTQYF.